The subject of this entry is one TCR beta chain. The CDR3 contains 12 residues. Trimming cost V 5 bases and J 7 bases, with 9 bases left between them. Per germline, CDR1 SGHTA and CDR2 FQGNSA. Expressed TCRB transcripts were sequenced because the entire RNA isolate underwent reverse transcription. The method was immunoSEQ multiplex PCR; TCRdb's version includes in-frame clones alone and lacks a portion of them. The sample carries more than 85,000 clones, 40% recorded once. The single heparinised draw taken from each donor contained 90 to 150 mL of blood on average. Central memory, naive, regulatory and stem cell-like memory CD4+ cells were sorted by CD45RO/CCR7/CD25/CD127/CD95/CD27. This entry is derived from a study of beta chain features in type 1 diabetes. On the study more broadly: Comparable age, gender and cell yields were observed in patients relative to healthy donors.

The TCR comes from a woman aged 18-30 years in good health. Sequenced material: stem cell memory CD4+ T cells from blood. The chain employs TRBV7-2 and TRBJ1-5; D may be TRBD1 (5 bases). The CDR3 here is CASSPGQQPQHF. The CDR3 nucleotides read TGTGCCAGCAGCCCCGGACAACAGCCCCAGCATTTT.